This note documents a single T cell receptor (beta chain) sequence. The antigen is not known. The data derive from a study of cytomegalovirus exposure and HLA in healthy donors. Amplification used 60 Vbeta primers and 13 Jbeta primers. Profiled with immunoSEQ multiplex PCR; TCRdb holds only in-frame clones, not every one. The repertoire table contains about 37,000 clones. Study outcomes and limitations: Versus the approximately 670-donor mean, an Asian-associated ancestry cluster reportedly showed fewer N-insertions in a later analysis.

The CDR3 has 15 amino acids. V dropped 7 bases and J dropped 0; count of bases not matched to a gene: 8. Germline values: CDR1 MNHNS, CDR2 SASEGT. The chain has TRBV6-1 and TRBJ1-2, with TRBD1 matching over 7 bases. The receptor was isolated from a human donor in good health. Sequencing was carried out using PBMCs. As DNA, the CDR3 is TGTGCCAGCACTGAGGGGGCATCCCCTAACTATGGCTACACCTTC. Translating it yields CASTEGASPNYGYTF.